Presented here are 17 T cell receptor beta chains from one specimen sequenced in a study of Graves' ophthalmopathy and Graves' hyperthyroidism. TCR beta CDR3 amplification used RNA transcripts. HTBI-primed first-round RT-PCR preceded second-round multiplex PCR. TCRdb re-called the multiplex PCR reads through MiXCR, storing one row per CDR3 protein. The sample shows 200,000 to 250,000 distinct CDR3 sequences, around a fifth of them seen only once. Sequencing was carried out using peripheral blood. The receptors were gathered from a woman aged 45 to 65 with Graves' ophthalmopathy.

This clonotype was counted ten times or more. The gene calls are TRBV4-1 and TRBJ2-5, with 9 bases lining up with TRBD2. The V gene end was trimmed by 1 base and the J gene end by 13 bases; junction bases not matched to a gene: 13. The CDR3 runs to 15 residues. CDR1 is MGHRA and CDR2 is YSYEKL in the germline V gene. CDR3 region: CASSQVSREGLKRYF. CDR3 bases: TGCGCCAGCAGCCAAGTTTCGCGGGAGGGACTAAAAAGGTACTTC.

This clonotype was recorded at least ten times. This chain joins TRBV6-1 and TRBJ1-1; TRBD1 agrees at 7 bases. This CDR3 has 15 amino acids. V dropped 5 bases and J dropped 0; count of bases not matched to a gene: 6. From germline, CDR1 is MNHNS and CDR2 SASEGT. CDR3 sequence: CASSRRGRVNTEAFF. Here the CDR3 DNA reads TGTGCCAGCAGTAGGAGGGGGCGCGTGAACACTGAAGCTTTCTTT.

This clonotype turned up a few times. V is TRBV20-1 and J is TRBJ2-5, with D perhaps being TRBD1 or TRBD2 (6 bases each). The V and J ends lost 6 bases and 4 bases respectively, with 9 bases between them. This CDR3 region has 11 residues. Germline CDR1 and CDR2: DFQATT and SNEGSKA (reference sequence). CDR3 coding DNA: TGCAGTGCCAAGGGGGGAGAGACCCAGTACTTC. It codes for CSAKGGETQYF.

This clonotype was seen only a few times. Here the CDR3 DNA reads TGTGCCAGCAGCTTCCGAGGGGGCTCGTACGAGCAGTACTTC. Translated: CASSFRGGSYEQYF. V is TRBV6-2 or TRBV6-3 and J is TRBJ2-7; 7 nucleotides agree with TRBD1. The CDR3 is 14 residues long. In germline, CDR1 is MNHEY, CDR2 SVGEGT. The trim removed 6 bases at V and 4 bases at J, leaving 9 bases unmatched.

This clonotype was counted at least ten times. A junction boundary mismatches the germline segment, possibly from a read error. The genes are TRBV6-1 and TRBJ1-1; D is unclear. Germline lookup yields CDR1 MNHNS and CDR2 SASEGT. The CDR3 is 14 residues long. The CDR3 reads CASSEVWGNTEAFF. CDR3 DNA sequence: TGTGCCAGCAGCGAAGTCTGGGGGAACACTGAAGCTTTCTTT.

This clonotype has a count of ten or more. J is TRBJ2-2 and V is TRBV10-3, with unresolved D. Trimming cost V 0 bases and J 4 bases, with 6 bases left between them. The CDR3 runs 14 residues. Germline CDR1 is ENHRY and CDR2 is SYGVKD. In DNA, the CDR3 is TGTGCCATCAGTGAGTCTCAAGCCACCGGGGAGCTGTTTTTT. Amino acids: CAISESQATGELFF.

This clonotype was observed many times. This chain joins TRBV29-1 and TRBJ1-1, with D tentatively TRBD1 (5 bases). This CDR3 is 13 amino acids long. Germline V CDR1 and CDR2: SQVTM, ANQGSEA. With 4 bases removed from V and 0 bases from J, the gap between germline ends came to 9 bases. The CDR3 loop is CSVVEGMNTEAFF. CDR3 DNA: TGCAGCGTTGTTGAGGGGATGAACACTGAAGCTTTCTTT. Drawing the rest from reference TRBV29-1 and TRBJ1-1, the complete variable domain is SAVISQKPSRDICQRGTSLTIQCQVDSQVTMMFWYRQQPGQSLTLIATANQGSEATYESGFVIDKFPISRPNLTFSTLTVSNMSPEDSSIYLCSVVEGMNTEAFFGQGTRLTVV.

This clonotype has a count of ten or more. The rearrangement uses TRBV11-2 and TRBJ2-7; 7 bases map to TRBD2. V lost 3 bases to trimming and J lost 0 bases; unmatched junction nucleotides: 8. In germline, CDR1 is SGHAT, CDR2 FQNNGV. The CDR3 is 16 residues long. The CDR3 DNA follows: TGTGCCAGCAGCTTGAGACTAGCCCTATTCTCCTACGAGCAGTACTTC. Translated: CASSLRLALFSYEQYF. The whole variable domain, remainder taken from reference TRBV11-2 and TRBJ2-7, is EAGVAQSPRYKIIEKRQSVAFWCNPISGHATLYWYQQILGQGPKLLIQFQNNGVVDDSQLPKDRFSAERLKGVDSTLKIQPAKLEDSAVYLCASSLRLALFSYEQYFGPGTRLTVT.

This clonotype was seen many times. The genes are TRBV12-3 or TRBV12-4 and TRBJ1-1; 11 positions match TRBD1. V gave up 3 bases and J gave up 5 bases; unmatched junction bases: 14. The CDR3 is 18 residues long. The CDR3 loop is CASSFTRTGGYSGTEAFF. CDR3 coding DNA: TGTGCCAGCAGTTTTACCCGGACAGGGGGCTATTCGGGGACTGAAGCTTTCTTT.

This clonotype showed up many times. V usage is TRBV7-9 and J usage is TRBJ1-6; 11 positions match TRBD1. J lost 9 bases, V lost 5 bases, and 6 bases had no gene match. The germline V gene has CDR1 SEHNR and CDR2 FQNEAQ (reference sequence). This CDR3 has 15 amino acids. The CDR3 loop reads CASSPGTGGGSPLHF. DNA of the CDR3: TGTGCCAGCAGCCCTGGGACAGGGGGTGGTTCACCCCTCCACTTT.

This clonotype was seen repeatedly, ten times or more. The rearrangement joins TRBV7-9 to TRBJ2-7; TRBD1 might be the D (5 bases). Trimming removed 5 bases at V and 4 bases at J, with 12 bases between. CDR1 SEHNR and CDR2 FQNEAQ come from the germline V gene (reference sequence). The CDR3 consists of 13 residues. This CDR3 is CASSQGVIYEQYF. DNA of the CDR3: TGTGCCAGCAGCCAAGGGGTGATTTACGAGCAGTACTTC.

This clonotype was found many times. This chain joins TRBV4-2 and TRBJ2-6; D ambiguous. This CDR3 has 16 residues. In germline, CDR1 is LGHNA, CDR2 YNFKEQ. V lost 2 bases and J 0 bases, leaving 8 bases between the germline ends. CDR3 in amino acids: CASSQSATSGANVLTF. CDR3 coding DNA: TGTGCCAGCAGCCAAAGCGCAACCTCTGGGGCCAACGTCCTGACTTTC.

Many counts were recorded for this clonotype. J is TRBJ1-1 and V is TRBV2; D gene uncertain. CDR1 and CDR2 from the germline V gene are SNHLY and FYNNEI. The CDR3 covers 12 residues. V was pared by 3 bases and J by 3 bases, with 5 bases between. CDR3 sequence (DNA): TGTGCCAGCAGTGAGGTGTACACTGAAGCTTTCTTT. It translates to CASSEVYTEAFF.

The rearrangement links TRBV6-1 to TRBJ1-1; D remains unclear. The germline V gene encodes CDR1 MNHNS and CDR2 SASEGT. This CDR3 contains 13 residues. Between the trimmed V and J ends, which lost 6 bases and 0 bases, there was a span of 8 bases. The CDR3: CASRRKVNTEAFF. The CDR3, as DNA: TGTGCCAGCAGAAGAAAAGTGAACACTGAAGCTTTCTTT.

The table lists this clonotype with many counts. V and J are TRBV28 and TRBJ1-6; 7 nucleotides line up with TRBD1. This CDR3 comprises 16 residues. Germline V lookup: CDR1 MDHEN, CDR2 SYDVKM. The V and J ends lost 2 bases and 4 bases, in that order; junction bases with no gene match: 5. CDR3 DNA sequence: TGTGCCAGCAGTTTAGACAGGGCGAAATATAATTCACCCCTCCACTTT. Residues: CASSLDRAKYNSPLHF.

In DNA form, the CDR3 reads TGTGCCAGCAGCTTAGTCGGCCGGTCCTATGGCTACACCTTC. This sequence encodes CASSLVGRSYGYTF. The chain has TRBV7-8 and TRBJ1-2; D is ambiguous. CDR3 length equals 14 residues. V lost 1 base, J lost 4 bases, and 10 bases lay in between. Germline CDR1 and CDR2: SGHVS and FQNEAQ.

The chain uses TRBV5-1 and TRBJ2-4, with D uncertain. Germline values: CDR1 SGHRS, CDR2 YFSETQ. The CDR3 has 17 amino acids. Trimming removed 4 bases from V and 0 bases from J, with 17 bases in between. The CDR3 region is CASSRSASELAKNIQYF. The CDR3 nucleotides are TGCGCCAGCAGCCGCAGCGCATCCGAACTAGCCAAAAACATTCAGTACTTC.